One and the same sample provided the 19 T cell receptor beta chains below, sequenced in a study of shared clonotypes between healthy human individuals. Repertoires were generated with immunoSEQ multiplex PCR, while TCRdb's copy carries only in-frame clones and drops some. The table shows around 510,000 clones, with 90% to 96% occurring only once. Material for sequencing was naive CD4+ T cells sorted from blood. Subset denoted: CD45RA+ positively selected. The receptors stem from a woman between 25 and 40 years old in good health.

V usage is TRBV27 and J usage is TRBJ2-1; perhaps TRBD1 as D (5 bases). V was trimmed by 2 bases and J by 4 bases, leaving 9 bases between them. Per germline, CDR1 MNHEY and CDR2 SMNVEV (reference sequence). CDR3 size: 14 residues. CDR3 in amino acids: CASSLQGRYNEQFF. The CDR3 region has the DNA TGTGCCAGCAGTTTACAGGGCAGGTACAATGAGCAGTTCTTC.

The chain recombines TRBV4-1 with TRBJ2-7, with D possibly matching TRBD1 (6 bases). The CDR3 has 14 amino acids. Trimming removed 1 base from V and 6 bases from J, with 13 bases in between. Germline V gene lookup returns CDR1 MGHRA and CDR2 YSYEKL. CDR3 nucleotides: TGCGCCAGCAGCCAAGTCTCCGAAGGGGGCGAGCAGTACTTC. Protein sequence: CASSQVSEGGEQYF.

This chain uses TRBV19 with TRBJ2-3, with 9 bases matching TRBD1. Germline trimming cut 3 bases from V and 4 bases from J; bases unmatched to any gene: 5. Looked up from germline, CDR1 is LNHDA and CDR2 is SQIVND (reference sequence). This CDR3 comprises 15 residues. CDR3 nucleotides: TGTGCCAGTAGTATTCGGGACAGGGTGGCAGATACGCAGTATTTT. The encoded protein is CASSIRDRVADTQYF. Using reference TRBV19 and TRBJ2-3 for the parts outside the CDR3, the full variable domain is DGGITQSPKYLFRKEGQNVTLSCEQNLNHDAMYWYRQDPGQGLRLIYYSQIVNDFQKGDIAEGYSVSREKKESFPLTVTSAQKNPTAFYLCASSIRDRVADTQYFGPGTRLTVL.

The chain carries TRBV5-1 and TRBJ1-3; tentative D call: TRBD1 (5 bases). Germline CDR1 and CDR2: SGHRS and YFSETQ. The germline V and J ends were trimmed by 6 bases and 1 base, with 8 bases remaining between them. CDR3 length: 13 residues. CDR3: CASTQGSGNTIYF. CDR3 sequence (DNA): TGCGCCAGCACCCAGGGTTCTGGAAACACCATATATTTT.

This clone was counted a single time. This chain links TRBV4-1 with TRBJ2-1; D gene uncertain. Germline loops: CDR1 MGHRA, CDR2 YSYEKL. V was shortened by 6 bases and J by 3 bases, with 15 bases between the two germline ends. This CDR3 region has 15 residues. This CDR3 reads CASRRVAEVYNEQFF. CDR3 bases: TGCGCCAGCAGAAGGGTAGCTGAGGTCTACAATGAGCAGTTCTTC.

The V and J genes are TRBV28 and TRBJ2-7, with no clear D. This CDR3 region has 12 residues. The V gene lost 5 bases and the J gene lost 3 bases, with 8 bases spanning the gap. Per the germline V gene, CDR1 is MDHEN and CDR2 is SYDVKM. CDR3 DNA sequence: TGTGCCAGCAGTGCTAGTATCTACGAGCAGTACTTC. Encoded protein: CASSASIYEQYF.

V gene TRBV30 combines with J gene TRBJ2-1, with no clear D. V was shortened by 2 bases and J by 2 bases, with 10 bases between the two germline ends. The CDR3 extends over 14 amino acids. Germline V gene sequence: CDR1 GTSNPN, CDR2 SVGIG (reference sequence). The CDR3 loop is CAWSPDSAYNEQFF. In DNA form, the CDR3 reads TGTGCCTGGAGTCCCGACTCTGCCTACAATGAGCAGTTCTTC. Looking up the rest from reference TRBV30 and TRBJ2-1 gives the full variable domain: SQTIHQWPATLVQPVGSPLSLECTVEGTSNPNLYWYRQAAGRGLQLLFYSVGIGQISSEVPQNLSASRPQDRQFILSSKKLLLSDSGFYLCAWSPDSAYNEQFFGPGTRLTVL.

This clone was counted a single time. CDR3 nucleotides: TGTGCCAGCAGCTTGGCTCCGGGACAGGGGGCTCTTAGCACTGAAGCTTTCTTT. As protein: CASSLAPGQGALSTEAFF. The V and J genes are TRBV5-8 and TRBJ1-1; 12 bases are shared with TRBD1. The CDR3 sequence is 18 residues long. V gave up 0 bases and J gave up 4 bases; unmatched junction bases: 10. From germline, CDR1 is SGHTS and CDR2 YDEGEE.

This sequence joins TRBV28 and TRBJ1-5; D might be TRBD1 (5 bases). Germline loops: CDR1 MDHEN, CDR2 SYDVKM. The CDR3 sequence is 15 residues long. The V and J ends lost 4 bases and 6 bases respectively, with 16 bases between them. CDR3 in DNA: TGTGCCAGCAGTTCGGGGCAGACTTACCTTCAGCCCCAGCATTTT. It specifies CASSSGQTYLQPQHF.

The chain joins TRBV19 to TRBJ2-7; TRBD2 matches 7 bases. The trim removed 5 bases at V and 2 bases at J, leaving 9 bases unmatched. There are 15 residues in the CDR3. The germline CDR1 and CDR2 sequences are LNHDA and SQIVND (reference sequence). The DNA for the CDR3 is TGTGCCAGTAGTGGCCCCGCGGCGGGGGCCTACGAGCAGTACTTC. It translates to CASSGPAAGAYEQYF.

CDR3 protein: CASSSLLNYGYTF. The CDR3 DNA reads TGTGCCAGCAGTTCTCTGCTTAACTATGGCTACACCTTC. V and J are TRBV27 and TRBJ1-2; D is unresolved. CDR1 and CDR2 (germline): MNHEY, SMNVEV (reference sequence). CDR3 length equals 13 residues. Trimming removed 4 bases from V and 1 base from J, with 7 bases in between.

This chain joins TRBV10-1 and TRBJ2-1; unclear D gene. This CDR3 region has 12 residues. Trimming took off 0 bases at V and 7 bases at J, with 4 bases between the two ends. Germline V gene lookup returns CDR1 WNHNN and CDR2 SYGVQD (reference sequence). The CDR3 DNA follows: TGCGCCAGCAGTGAGTCATGGAATGAGCAGTTCTTC. The encoded protein is CASSESWNEQFF.

The chain couples TRBV28 to TRBJ2-5; D is possibly TRBD2 (7 bases). The J call may be incorrect, as the DNA end agrees better with TRBJ2-7. The CDR3 runs 14 residues. CDR1 and CDR2 (germline): MDHEN, SYDVKM. CDR3 residues: CASNEAGAHYEQYF. The CDR3 region has the DNA TGTGCCAGCAATGAGGCGGGGGCGCACTACGAGCAGTACTTC.

The chain uses TRBV7-2 and TRBJ1-3; D ambiguous. Germline values: CDR1 SGHTA, CDR2 FQGNSA. V was pared by 7 bases and J by 0 bases, with 10 bases between. This CDR3 is built from 14 residues. The CDR3 region is CASIGRASGNTIYF. The CDR3 region has the DNA TGTGCCAGCATCGGCCGGGCCTCTGGAAACACCATATATTTT. Full variable domain (missing parts from reference TRBV7-2 and TRBJ1-3): GAGVSQSPSNKVTEKGKDVELRCDPISGHTALYWYRQSLGQGLEFLIYFQGNSAPDKSGLPSDRFSAERTGGSVSTLTIQRTQQEDSAVYLCASIGRASGNTIYFGEGSWLTVV.

As DNA, the CDR3 is TGTGCCAGCAGCGGGACTGTGAACACTGAAGCTTTCTTT. Translated: CASSGTVNTEAFF. The chain recombines TRBV5-4 with TRBJ1-1; D possibly corresponds to TRBD1 (5 bases). The V and J ends lost 4 bases and 0 bases respectively, with 7 bases between them. The CDR3 runs to 13 residues. Per germline, CDR1 SGHNT and CDR2 YYREEE (reference sequence).

The chain uses TRBV27 and TRBJ1-1, with 7 bases aligning to TRBD1. The trim removed 9 bases at V and 3 bases at J, leaving 7 bases unmatched. Germline values: CDR1 MNHEY, CDR2 SMNVEV (reference sequence). The CDR3 runs to 13 residues. Here the CDR3 reads CARTPGQHTEAFF. DNA of the CDR3: TGTGCCAGGACCCCGGGACAGCACACTGAAGCTTTCTTT.

The chain couples TRBV5-1 to TRBJ2-7; 11 bases align to TRBD2. J lost 3 bases, V lost 4 bases, and 15 bases had no gene match. CDR3 length equals 18 residues. Germline V gene data show CDR1 as SGHRS and CDR2 as YFSETQ. The DNA for the CDR3 is TGCGCCAGCAGCCCGAGAACTAGCGGGAGTCAGGAAAGCTACGAGCAGTACTTC. Encoded protein: CASSPRTSGSQESYEQYF.

The chain has TRBV19 and TRBJ1-3; the D gene is possibly TRBD1 (5 bases). Trimming cost V 3 bases and J 0 bases, with 15 bases left between them. Germline lookup yields CDR1 LNHDA and CDR2 SQIVND (reference sequence). This CDR3 contains 17 residues. As DNA, the CDR3 is TGTGCCAGTAGTATTCCCGTCAGGGAGAACTCTGGAAACACCATATATTTT. As protein: CASSIPVRENSGNTIYF.

V is TRBV7-9 and J is TRBJ1-5, with D uncertain. The CDR3 has 13 amino acids. Trimming left V 3 bases short and J 9 bases short, with 12 bases between. From germline, CDR1 is SEHNR and CDR2 FQNEAQ (reference sequence). The CDR3 nucleotides read TGTGCCAGCAGCTTCAGATCCTCGGGGCCCCAGCATTTT. Its protein product is CASSFRSSGPQHF.